This TCR beta chain is from a study of cytomegalovirus exposure and HLA in healthy donors. Study background: Within the Caucasian-associated ancestry cluster were 81% of the approximately 400 genotyped donors.

About this clone: The target antigen is unknown.

Notes on the study in general: The authors later found HLA-associated TCR beta chains more clonally expanded than equally common others. In a later analysis, V- and J-gene trimming of beta chains associated with a DCLRE1C missense variant, replicated independently.

Amplification used 60 Vbeta primers and 13 Jbeta primers. Profiled with immunoSEQ multiplex PCR; TCRdb holds only in-frame clones, not every one. In the table there are 200,000 to 250,000 clones, approximately 80% of which are singletons. The specimen was PBMCs. The receptor was isolated from a girl aged 10-17 years in good health and CMV-seronegative.

CDR3 in DNA: TGTGCCAGCAGCTTAACAGCCGGTCCCACCTACGAGCAGTACTTC. Protein sequence: CASSLTAGPTYEQYF. The chain joins TRBV7-3 to TRBJ2-7; no reliable D call. This CDR3 has 15 amino acids. Germline V CDR1 and CDR2: SGHTA, FQGTGA. V shed 0 bases and J shed 2 bases, with 11 bases lying between them.